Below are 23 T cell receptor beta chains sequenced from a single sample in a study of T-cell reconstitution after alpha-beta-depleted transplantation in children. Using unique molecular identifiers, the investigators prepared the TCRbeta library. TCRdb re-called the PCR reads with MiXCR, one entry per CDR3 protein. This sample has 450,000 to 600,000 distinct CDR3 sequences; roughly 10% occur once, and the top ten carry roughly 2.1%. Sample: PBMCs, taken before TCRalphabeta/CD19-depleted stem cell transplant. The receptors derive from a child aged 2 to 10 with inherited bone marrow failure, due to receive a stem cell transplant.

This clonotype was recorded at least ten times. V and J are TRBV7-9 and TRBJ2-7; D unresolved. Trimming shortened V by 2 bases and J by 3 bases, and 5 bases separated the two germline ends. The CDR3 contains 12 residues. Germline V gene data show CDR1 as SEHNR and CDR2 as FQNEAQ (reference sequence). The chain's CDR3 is CASSLFNYEQYF. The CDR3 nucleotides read TGTGCCAGCAGCTTATTCAACTACGAGCAGTACTTC.

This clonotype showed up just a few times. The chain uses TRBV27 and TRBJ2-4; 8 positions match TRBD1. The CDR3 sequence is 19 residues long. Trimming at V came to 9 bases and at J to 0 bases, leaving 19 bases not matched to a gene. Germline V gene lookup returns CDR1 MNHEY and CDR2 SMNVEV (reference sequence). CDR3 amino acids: CASFPLRQGISLAKNIQYF. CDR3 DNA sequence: TGTGCCAGTTTCCCGTTGCGACAGGGGATATCCTTAGCCAAAAACATTCAGTACTTC.

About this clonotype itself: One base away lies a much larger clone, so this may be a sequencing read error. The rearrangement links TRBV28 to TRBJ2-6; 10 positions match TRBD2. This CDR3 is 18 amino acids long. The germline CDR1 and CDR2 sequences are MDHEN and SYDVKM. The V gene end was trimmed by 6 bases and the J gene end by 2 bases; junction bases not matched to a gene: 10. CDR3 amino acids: CASRSRTSGIPGANVLTF. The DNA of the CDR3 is TGTGCCAGCAGGAGCCGGACTAGCGGCATTCCTGGGGCCAACGTCCTGACTTTC.

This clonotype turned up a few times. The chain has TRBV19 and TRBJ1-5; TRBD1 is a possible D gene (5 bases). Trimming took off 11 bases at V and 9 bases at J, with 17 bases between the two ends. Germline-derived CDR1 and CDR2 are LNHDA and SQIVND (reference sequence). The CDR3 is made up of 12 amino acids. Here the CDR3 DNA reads TGTGCCGGCGGGACGGGGCTTTGGCCCCAGCATTTT. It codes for CAGGTGLWPQHF.

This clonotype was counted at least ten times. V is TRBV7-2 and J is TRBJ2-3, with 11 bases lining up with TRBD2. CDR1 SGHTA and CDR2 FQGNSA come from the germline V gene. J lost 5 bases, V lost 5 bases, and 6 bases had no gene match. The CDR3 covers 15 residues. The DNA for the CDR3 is TGTGCCAGCAGCCAGCTAGCGGGAGGCGGAGATACGCAGTATTTT. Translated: CASSQLAGGGDTQYF.

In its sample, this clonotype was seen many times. The chain's CDR3 is CASSIGNEQFF. The DNA for the CDR3 is TGTGCCAGCAGTATAGGGAATGAGCAGTTCTTC. This chain uses TRBV6-2 or TRBV6-3 with TRBJ2-1; D is unresolved. V lost 5 bases, J lost 7 bases, and 6 bases lay in between. Germline V lookup: CDR1 MNHEY, CDR2 SVGEGT. CDR3 size: 11 residues.

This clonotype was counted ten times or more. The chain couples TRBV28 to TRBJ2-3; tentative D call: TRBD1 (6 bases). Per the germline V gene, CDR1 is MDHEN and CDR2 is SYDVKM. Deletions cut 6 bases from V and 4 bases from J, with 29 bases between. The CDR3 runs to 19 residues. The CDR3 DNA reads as TGTGCCAGCAGCCCCTCCTGGAGACTTGTACCCAAGGGGGCAGATACGCAGTATTTT. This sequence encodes CASSPSWRLVPKGADTQYF.

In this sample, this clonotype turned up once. CDR3 amino acids: CASSLGEGLADYEQYF. As DNA, the CDR3 is TGTGCCAGCAGCTTAGGAGAAGGACTAGCGGACTACGAGCAGTACTTC. The V call is TRBV7-2, the J call TRBJ2-7, with 10 bases that match TRBD2. The J segment lost 3 bases and the V segment lost 1 base, leaving 6 bases of the junction unmatched. CDR3 size: 16 residues. The germline CDR1 and CDR2 sequences are SGHTA and FQGNSA.

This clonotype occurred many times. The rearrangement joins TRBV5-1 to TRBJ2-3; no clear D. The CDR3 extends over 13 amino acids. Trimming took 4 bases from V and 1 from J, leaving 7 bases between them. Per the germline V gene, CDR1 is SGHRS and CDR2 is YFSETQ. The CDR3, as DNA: TGCGCCAGCAGCATACCCCGCACAGATACGCAGTATTTT. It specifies CASSIPRTDTQYF.

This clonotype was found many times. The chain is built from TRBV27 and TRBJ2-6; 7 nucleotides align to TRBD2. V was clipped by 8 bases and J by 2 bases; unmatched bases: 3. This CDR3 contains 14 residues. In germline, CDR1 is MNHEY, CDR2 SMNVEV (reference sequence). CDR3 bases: TGTGCCAGCGCGGGGGTAGCTGGGGCCAACGTCCTGACTTTC. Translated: CASAGVAGANVLTF.

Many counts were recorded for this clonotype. The CDR3 DNA sequence: TGCAGTGCTATTCAGGGCACTGAAGCTTTCTTT. Translation: CSAIQGTEAFF. This chain connects TRBV20-1 to TRBJ1-1, with a weak D call TRBD1 (5 bases). Germline assignment: CDR1 DFQATT and CDR2 SNEGSKA (reference sequence). The CDR3 is made up of 11 amino acids. The ends were cut back, 4 bases at V and 4 bases at J, with 7 bases in the middle.

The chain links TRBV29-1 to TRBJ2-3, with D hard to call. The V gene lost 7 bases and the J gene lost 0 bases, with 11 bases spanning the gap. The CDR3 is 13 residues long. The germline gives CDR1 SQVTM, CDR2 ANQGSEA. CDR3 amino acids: CSAGLGSTDTQYF. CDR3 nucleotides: TGCAGCGCCGGGTTGGGTAGCACAGATACGCAGTATTTT.

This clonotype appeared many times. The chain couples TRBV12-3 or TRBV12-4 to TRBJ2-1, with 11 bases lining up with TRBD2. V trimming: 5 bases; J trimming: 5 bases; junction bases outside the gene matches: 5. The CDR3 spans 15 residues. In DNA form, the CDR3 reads TGTGCCAGCAGTCTTAGCGGGAGGGCCGACAATGAGCAGTTCTTC. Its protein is CASSLSGRADNEQFF.

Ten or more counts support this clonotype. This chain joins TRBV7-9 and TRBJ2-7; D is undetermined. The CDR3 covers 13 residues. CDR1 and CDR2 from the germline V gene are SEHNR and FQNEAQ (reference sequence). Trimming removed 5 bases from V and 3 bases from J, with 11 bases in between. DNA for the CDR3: TGTGCCAGCAGCCCGGACGCGAACTACGAGCAGTACTTC. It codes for CASSPDANYEQYF. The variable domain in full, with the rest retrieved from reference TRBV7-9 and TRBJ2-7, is DTGVSQNPRHKITKRGQNVTFRCDPISEHNRLYWYRQTLGQGPEFLTYFQNEAQLEKSRLLSDRFSAERPKGSFSTLEIQRTEQGDSAMYLCASSPDANYEQYFGPGTRLTVT.

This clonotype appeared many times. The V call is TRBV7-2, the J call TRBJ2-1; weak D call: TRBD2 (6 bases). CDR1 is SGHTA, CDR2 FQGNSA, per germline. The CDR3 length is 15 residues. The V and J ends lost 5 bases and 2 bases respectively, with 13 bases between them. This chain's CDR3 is CASSPPSATYNEQFF. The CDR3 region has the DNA TGTGCCAGCAGCCCCCCTAGCGCTACCTACAATGAGCAGTTCTTC.

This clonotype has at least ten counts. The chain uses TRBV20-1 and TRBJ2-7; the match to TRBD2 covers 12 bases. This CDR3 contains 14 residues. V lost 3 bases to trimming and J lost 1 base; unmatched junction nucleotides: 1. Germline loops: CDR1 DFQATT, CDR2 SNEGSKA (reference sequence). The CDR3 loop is CSARLAGGSYEQYF. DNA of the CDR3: TGCAGTGCTAGGCTAGCGGGAGGGTCCTACGAGCAGTACTTC.

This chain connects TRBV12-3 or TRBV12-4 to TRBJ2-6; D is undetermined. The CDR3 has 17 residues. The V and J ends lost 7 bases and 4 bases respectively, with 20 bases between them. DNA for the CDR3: TGTGCCAGCACCCCCCGGATCCCCGTGGGGGGGGCCAACGTCCTGACTTTC. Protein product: CASTPRIPVGGANVLTF.

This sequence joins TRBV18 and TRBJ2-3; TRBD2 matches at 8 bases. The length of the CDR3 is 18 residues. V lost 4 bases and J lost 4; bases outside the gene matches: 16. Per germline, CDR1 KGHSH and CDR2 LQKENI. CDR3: CASSRSPSGRWEADTQYF. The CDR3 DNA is TGTGCCAGCTCACGATCGCCCAGCGGGAGATGGGAGGCAGATACGCAGTATTTT.

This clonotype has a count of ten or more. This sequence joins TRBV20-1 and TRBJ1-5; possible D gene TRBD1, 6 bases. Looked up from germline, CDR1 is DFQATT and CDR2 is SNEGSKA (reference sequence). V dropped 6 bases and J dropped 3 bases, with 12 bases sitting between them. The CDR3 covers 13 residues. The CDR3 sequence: CSARRGINQPQHF. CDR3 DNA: TGCAGTGCCAGGAGGGGGATCAATCAGCCCCAGCATTTT.

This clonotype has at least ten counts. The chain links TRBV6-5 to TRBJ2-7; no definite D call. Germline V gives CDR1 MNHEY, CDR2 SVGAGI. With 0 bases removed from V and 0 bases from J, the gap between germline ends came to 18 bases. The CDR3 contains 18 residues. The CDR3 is CASSYSGSWATSSYEQYF. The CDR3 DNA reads TGTGCCAGCAGTTACTCCGGGTCGTGGGCGACCAGCTCCTACGAGCAGTACTTC.

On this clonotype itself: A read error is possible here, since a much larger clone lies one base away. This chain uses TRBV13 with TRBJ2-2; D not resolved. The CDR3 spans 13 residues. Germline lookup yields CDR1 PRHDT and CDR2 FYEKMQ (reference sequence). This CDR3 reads CGSITRNTGELFF. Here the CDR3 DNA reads TGTGGCAGCATTACGAGGAACACCGGGGAGCTGTTTTTT.

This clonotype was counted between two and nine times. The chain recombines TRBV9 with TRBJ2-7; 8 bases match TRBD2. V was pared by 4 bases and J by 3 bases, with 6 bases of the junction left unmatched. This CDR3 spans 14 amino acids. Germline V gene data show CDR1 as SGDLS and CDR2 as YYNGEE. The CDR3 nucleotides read TGTGCCAGCAGCCCGGGGGGGCTGTACTACGAGCAGTACTTC. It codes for CASSPGGLYYEQYF.

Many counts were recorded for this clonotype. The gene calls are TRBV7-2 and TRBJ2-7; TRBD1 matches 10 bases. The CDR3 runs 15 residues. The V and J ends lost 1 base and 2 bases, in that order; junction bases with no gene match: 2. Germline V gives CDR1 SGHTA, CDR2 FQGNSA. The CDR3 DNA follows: TGTGCCAGCAGCTTAGTGACAGGGGGCCCCTACGAGCAGTACTTC. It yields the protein CASSLVTGGPYEQYF.